This T cell receptor beta chain was identified during a study of post-analysis software for immune sequencing data. Notes on the study in general: TRBV5-6, TRBV5-1 and TRBV20-1 belonged to a set of roughly 5 TRBV segments that were more frequent in patients than controls. People with multiple sclerosis had a significantly lower normalized Chao1 diversity than controls did. Pronounced co-clustering by F measure was evident among identically batched samples.

A note on this clonotype: The antigen remains undetermined.

Unique-molecular-identifier-tagged TCR beta cDNA libraries were used. TCRdb fed the PCR reads into MiXCR, producing one record per CDR3 protein. The sample holds about half a million distinct CDR3 sequences; roughly 45% are singletons and the top ten take around 10%. The CDR3 spans 13 residues. V lost 2 bases and J lost 6, with 10 bases in between. Germline V CDR1 and CDR2: SGHRS, YFSETQ. The clonotype comes from a girl aged 10 to 17 with multiple sclerosis. The chain uses TRBV5-1 and TRBJ2-3; D gene ambiguous. Sequenced input: blood. The CDR3 loop is CASSFRGSDTQYF. The CDR3 DNA reads as TGCGCCAGCAGCTTCCGCGGCTCGGATACGCAGTATTTT. The full variable domain, rest sourced from reference TRBV5-1 and TRBJ2-3, is KAGVTQTPRYLIKTRGQQVTLSCSPISGHRSVSWYQQTPGQGLQFLFEYFSETQRNKGNFPGRFSGRQFSNSRSEMNVSTLELGDSALYLCASSFRGSDTQYFGPGTRLTVL.